This T cell receptor (beta chain) was captured by sequencing in a study of Graves' ophthalmopathy and Graves' hyperthyroidism. Regarding the study as a whole: This model predicted ophthalmopathy progression (sensitivity around 70%, specificity 72.22%).

The CDR3 extends over 15 amino acids. CDR1 SGHAT and CDR2 FQNNGV come from the germline V gene. V dropped 1 base and J dropped 2; count of bases not matched to a gene: 3. The study amplified TCR beta CDR3 regions using RNA transcripts. HTBI primers were used in a first-round RT-PCR, which preceded a second-round multiplex PCR. MiXCR was run by TCRdb on the multiplex PCR reads, yielding one entry per CDR3 protein. The sample holds nearly 400,000 distinct CDR3 sequences, around 18% seen once. At least ten counts were recorded for this clonotype. The antigen is undetermined. If patients had other autoimmune diseases, uncontrolled infections, pregnancy or lactation, they were excluded. Isolation of PBMCs was performed using around 9.1 ml of fresh peripheral blood.

The source material was peripheral blood. This TCR came from a young woman with Graves' ophthalmopathy. The rearrangement joins TRBV11-2 to TRBJ2-7, with 9 nucleotides matching TRBD2. The CDR3 DNA follows: TGTGCCAGCAGCTTAGTAGCGGGGGCTGCCTACGAGCAGTACTTC. It specifies CASSLVAGAAYEQYF.